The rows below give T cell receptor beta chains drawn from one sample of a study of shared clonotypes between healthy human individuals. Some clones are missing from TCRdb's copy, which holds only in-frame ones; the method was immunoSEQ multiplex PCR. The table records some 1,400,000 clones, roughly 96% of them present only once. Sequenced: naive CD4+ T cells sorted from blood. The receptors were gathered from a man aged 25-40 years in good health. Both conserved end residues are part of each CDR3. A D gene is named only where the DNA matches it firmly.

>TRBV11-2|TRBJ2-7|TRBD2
TGTGCCAGCAGCTTAGAACCTCCGGGAGGGCCTTACGAGCAGTACTTC
CASSLEPPGGPYEQYF
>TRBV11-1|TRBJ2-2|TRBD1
TGTGCCAGCAGCAAAGACCGGGACAGGGGTGTCGGGGAGCTGTTTTTT
CASSKDRDRGVGELFF
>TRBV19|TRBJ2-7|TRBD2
TGTGCCAGTAGTACAGCGGGAGTCGACGAGCAGTACTTC
CASSTAGVDEQYF
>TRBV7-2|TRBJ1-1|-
TGTGCCAGCAGGGCCGCCCGGGGAACTGAAGCTTTCTTT
CASRAARGTEAFF
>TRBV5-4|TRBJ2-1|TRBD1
TGTGCCAGCAGCTTGGACGGGACAGCGACCTACAATGAGCAGTTCTTC
CASSLDGTATYNEQFF
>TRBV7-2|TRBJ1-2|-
TGTGCCAGCAGCGCCAACCTCGGAGTATCGGGCTACACCTTC
CASSANLGVSGYTF
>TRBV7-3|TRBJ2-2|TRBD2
TGTGCCAGCAGCCGACAAATAGGACTAGCGGACACCGGGGAGCTGTTTTTT
CASSRQIGLADTGELFF
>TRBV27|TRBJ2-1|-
TGTGCCAGCAGTCCCTGGGGTGGCCACAATGAGCAGTTCTTC
CASSPWGGHNEQFF
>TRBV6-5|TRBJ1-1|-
TGTGCCAGCAGTTCGGGGCCTCGGCGGGCTGAAGCTTTCTTT
CASSSGPRRAEAFF
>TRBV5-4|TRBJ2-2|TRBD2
TGTGCCAGCAGCTTGAGTCGGGAGGGCCGCGGGGAGCTGTTTTTT
CASSLSREGRGELFF